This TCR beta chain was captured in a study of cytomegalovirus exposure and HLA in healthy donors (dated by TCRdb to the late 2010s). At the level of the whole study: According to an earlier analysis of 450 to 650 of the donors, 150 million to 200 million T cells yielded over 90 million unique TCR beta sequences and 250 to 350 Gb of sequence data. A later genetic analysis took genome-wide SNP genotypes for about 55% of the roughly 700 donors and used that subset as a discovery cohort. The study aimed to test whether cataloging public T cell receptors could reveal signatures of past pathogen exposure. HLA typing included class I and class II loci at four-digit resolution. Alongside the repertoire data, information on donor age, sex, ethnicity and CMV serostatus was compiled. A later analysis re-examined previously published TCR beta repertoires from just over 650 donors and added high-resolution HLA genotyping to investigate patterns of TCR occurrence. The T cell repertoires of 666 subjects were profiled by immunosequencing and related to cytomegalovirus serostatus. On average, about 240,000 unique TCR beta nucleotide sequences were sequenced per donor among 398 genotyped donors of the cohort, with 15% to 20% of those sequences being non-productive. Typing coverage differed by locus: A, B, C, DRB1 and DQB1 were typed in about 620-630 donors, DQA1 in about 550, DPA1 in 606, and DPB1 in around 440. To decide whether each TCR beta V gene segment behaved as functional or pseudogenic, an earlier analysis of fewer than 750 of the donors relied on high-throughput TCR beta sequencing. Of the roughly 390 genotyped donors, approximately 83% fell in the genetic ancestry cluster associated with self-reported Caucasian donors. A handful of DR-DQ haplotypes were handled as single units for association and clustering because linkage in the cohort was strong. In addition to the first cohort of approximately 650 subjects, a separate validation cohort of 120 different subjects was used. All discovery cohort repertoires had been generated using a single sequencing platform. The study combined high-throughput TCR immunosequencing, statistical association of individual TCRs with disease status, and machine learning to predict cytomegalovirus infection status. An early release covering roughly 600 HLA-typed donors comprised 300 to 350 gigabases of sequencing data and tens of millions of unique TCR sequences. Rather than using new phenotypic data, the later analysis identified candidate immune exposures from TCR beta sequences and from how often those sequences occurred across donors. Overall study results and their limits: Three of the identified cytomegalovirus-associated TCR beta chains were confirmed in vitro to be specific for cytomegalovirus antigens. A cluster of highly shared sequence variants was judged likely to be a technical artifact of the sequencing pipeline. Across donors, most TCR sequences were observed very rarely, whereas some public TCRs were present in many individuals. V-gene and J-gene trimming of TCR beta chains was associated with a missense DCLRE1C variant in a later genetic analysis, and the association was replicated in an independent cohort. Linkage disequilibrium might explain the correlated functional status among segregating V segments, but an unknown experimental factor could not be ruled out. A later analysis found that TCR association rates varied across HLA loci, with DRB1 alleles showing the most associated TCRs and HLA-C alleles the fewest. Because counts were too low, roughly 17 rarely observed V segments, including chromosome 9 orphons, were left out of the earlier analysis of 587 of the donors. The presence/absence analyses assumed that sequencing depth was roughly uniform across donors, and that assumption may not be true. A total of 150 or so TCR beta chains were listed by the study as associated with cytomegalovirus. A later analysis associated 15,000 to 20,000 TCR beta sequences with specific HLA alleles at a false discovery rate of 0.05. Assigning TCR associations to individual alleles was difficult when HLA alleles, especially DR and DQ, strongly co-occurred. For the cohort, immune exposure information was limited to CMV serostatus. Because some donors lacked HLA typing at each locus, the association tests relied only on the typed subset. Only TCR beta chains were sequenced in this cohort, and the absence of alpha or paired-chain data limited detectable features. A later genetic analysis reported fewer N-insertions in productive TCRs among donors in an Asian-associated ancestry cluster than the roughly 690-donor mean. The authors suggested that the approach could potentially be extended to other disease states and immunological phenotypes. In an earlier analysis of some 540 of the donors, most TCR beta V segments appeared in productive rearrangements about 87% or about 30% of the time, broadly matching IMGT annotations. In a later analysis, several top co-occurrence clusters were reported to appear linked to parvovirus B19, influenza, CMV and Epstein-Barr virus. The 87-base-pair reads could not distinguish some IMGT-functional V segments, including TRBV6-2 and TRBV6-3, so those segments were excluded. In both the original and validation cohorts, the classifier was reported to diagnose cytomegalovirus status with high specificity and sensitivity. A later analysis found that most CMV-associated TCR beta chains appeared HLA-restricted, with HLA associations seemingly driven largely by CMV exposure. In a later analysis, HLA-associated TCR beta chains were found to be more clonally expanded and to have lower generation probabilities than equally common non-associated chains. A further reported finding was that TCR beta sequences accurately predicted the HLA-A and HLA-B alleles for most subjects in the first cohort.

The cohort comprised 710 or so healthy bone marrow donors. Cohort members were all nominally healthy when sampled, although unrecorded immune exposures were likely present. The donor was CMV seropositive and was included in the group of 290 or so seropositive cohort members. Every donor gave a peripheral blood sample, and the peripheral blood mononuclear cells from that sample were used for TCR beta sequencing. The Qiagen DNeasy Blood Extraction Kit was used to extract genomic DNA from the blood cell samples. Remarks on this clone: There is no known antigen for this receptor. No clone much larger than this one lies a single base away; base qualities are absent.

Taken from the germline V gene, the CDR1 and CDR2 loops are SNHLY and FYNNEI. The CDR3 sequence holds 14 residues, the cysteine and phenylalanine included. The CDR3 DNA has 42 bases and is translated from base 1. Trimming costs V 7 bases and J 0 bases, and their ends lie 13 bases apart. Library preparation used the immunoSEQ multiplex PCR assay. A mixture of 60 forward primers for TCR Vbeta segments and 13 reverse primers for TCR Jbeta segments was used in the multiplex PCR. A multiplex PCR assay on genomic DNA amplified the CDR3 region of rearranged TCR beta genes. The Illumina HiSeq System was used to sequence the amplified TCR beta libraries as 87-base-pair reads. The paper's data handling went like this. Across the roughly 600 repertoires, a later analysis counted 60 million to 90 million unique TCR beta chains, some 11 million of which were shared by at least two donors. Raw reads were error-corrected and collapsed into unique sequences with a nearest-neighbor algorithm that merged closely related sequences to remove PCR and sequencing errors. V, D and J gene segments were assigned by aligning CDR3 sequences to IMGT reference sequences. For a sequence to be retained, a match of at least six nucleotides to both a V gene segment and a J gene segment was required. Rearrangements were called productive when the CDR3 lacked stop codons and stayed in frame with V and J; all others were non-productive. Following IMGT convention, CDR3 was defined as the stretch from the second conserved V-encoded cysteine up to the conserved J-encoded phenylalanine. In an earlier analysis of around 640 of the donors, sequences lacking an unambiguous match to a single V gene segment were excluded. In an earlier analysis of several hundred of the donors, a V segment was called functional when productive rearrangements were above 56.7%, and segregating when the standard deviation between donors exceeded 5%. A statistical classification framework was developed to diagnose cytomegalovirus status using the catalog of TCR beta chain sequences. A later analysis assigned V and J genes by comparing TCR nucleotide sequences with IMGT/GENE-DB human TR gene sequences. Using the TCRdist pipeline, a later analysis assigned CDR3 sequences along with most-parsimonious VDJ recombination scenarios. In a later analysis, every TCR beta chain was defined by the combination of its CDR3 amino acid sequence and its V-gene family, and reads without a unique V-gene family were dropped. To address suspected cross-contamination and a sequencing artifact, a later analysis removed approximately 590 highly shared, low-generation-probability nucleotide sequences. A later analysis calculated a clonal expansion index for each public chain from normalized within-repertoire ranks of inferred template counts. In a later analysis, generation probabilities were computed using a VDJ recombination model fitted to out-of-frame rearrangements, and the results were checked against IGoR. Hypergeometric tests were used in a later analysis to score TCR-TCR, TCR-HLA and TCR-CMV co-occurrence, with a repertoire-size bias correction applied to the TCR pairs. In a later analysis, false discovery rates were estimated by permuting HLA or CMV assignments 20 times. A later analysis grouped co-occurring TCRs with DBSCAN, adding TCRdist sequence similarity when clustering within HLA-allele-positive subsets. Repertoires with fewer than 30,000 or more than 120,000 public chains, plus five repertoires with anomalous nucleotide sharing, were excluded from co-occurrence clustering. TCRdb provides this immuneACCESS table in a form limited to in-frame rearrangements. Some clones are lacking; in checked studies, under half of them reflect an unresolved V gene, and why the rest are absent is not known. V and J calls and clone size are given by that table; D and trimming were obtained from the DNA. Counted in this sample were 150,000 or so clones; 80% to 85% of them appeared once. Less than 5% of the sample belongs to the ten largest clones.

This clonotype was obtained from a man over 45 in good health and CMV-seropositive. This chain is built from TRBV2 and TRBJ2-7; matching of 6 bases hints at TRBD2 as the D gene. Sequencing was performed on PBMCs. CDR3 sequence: CASMSGPSSYEQYF. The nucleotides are TGTGCCAGCATGAGCGGGCCCAGCTCCTACGAGCAGTACTTC.